Following are 22 T cell receptor beta chains from one sample sequenced in a study of response to subunit inactivated influenza vaccine. MiXCR, applied by TCRdb to the RT-PCR reads, yields one record per CDR3 protein. Of approximately 480,000 distinct CDR3 sequences detected, about a tenth appear once; the ten largest clones hold less than 15%. Sequencing was performed on PBMCs from blood, taken 45 days after vaccination. The receptor source for this set is a man over 45 who received an inactivated influenza vaccine.

This clonotype was picked up a small number of times. This chain connects TRBV12-3 or TRBV12-4 to TRBJ1-5; a possible D gene is TRBD1 (5 bases). The CDR3 extends over 14 amino acids. V lost 3 bases and J lost 4, with 10 bases in between. The CDR3 DNA reads as TGTGCCAGCAGTTTCCGGTCAGGGAATCAGCCCCAGCATTTT. Its translation is CASSFRSGNQPQHF.

This clonotype was found many times. The J gene is TRBJ2-7, the V gene TRBV7-9; D perhaps matches TRBD1 (5 bases). The V and J ends lost 5 bases and 0 bases respectively, with 8 bases between them. The CDR3 loop spans 13 amino acids. From germline, CDR1 is SEHNR and CDR2 FQNEAQ (reference sequence). The CDR3 DNA sequence: TGTGCCAGCAGCGACAGAAACTCCTACGAGCAGTACTTC. Translating it yields CASSDRNSYEQYF.

This clonotype was counted a few times. The chain couples TRBV29-1 to TRBJ1-1, with D uncertain. The CDR3 consists of 16 residues. V was pared by 6 bases and J by 10 bases, with 30 bases between. Germline lookup yields CDR1 SQVTM and CDR2 ANQGSEA. CDR3 sequence (DNA): TGCAGCGTAGAAAGTAGTGGAAGTCCGGGAAAGCGGGGAGCTTTCTTT. It codes for CSVESSGSPGKRGAFF.

V and J are TRBV6-1 and TRBJ2-1, with a weak D call TRBD1 (5 bases). Trimming cost V 2 bases and J 3 bases, with 14 bases left between them. CDR3 length: 16 residues. Per germline, CDR1 MNHNS and CDR2 SASEGT. DNA of the CDR3: TGTGCCAGCAGTGAAAGAGGTGGGGCGATCTACAATGAGCAGTTCTTC. Its translation: CASSERGGAIYNEQFF.

The chain uses TRBV20-1 and TRBJ1-1, with 8 bases lining up with TRBD1. With V trimmed by 5 bases and J by 0 bases, 2 bases remained unmatched. Germline CDR1 DFQATT, CDR2 SNEGSKA (reference sequence). There are 13 residues in the CDR3. DNA of the CDR3: TGCAGTGCTCACAGGGGGATGAACACTGAAGCTTTCTTT. It is translated as CSAHRGMNTEAFF.

The V call is TRBV5-1, the J call TRBJ2-4; D is tentatively TRBD1 or TRBD2 (5 bases each). Germline lookup yields CDR1 SGHRS and CDR2 YFSETQ. V lost 1 base and J 0 bases, leaving 11 bases between the germline ends. The CDR3 has 16 residues. This CDR3 reads CASSLLGEIAKNIQYF. CDR3 bases: TGCGCCAGCAGCTTGTTGGGGGAGATAGCCAAAAACATTCAGTACTTC.

The rearrangement links TRBV12-3 or TRBV12-4 to TRBJ2-2, with 13 bases that match TRBD2. The CDR3 spans 16 residues. V dropped 4 bases and J dropped 5; count of bases not matched to a gene: 4. The DNA of the CDR3 is TGTGCCAGCAGTTCACCGGGACTAGCGGGAACCGGGGAGCTGTTTTTT. It codes for CASSSPGLAGTGELFF.

This clonotype was seen more than once but under ten times. The chain combines TRBV5-6 with TRBJ2-7, with 8 bases aligning to TRBD1. Per germline, CDR1 SGHDT and CDR2 YYEEEE. V shed 2 bases and J 7 bases; nucleotides not matched to a gene: 8. The CDR3 has 14 amino acids. CDR3 sequence reads: CASSLRAGGMEQYF. The DNA for the CDR3 is TGTGCCAGCAGCTTAAGAGCAGGGGGCATGGAGCAGTACTTC. The full variable domain, in which reference TRBV5-6 and TRBJ2-7 provide the parts outside the CDR3, is DAGVTQSPTHLIKTRGQQVTLRCSPKSGHDTVSWYQQALGQGPQFIFQYYEEEERQRGNFPDRFSGHQFPNYSSELNVNALLLGDSALYLCASSLRAGGMEQYFGPGTRLTVT.

This clonotype was seen at least ten times. For the CDR3, the DNA is TGTGCCAGCAGCTTTTCGGGAGCGGAATTCTTCTATGGCTACACCTTC. Amino acids: CASSFSGAEFFYGYTF. J is TRBJ1-2 and V is TRBV5-6; unclear D gene. CDR3 size: 16 residues. V gave up 2 bases and J gave up 4 bases, with 18 bases separating them. The V gene's germline CDR1 is SGHDT and CDR2 YYEEEE.

The table lists this clonotype with a few counts. V and J are TRBV7-2 and TRBJ1-6; 7 bases align to TRBD1. Germline CDR1 SGHTA, CDR2 FQGNSA. CDR3 length: 14 amino acids. Losses at the gene ends were 4 bases for V and 6 bases for J; bases not matched to a gene: 3. CDR3 residues: CASSSQGFNSPLHF. In nucleotides, the CDR3 is TGTGCCAGCAGCTCACAGGGGTTTAATTCACCCCTCCACTTT. The whole variable domain, filled in from reference TRBV7-2 and TRBJ1-6, reads GAGVSQSPSNKVTEKGKDVELRCDPISGHTALYWYRQSLGQGLEFLIYFQGNSAPDKSGLPSDRFSAERTGGSVSTLTIQRTQQEDSAVYLCASSSQGFNSPLHFGNGTRLTVT.

The gene calls are TRBV5-1 and TRBJ2-7, with 11 bases lining up with TRBD2. V lost 0 bases, J lost 4 bases, and 3 bases stayed unmatched. Germline V lookup: CDR1 SGHRS, CDR2 YFSETQ. The CDR3 is 15 residues long. CDR3 region: CASSLVAGGTYEQYF. DNA of the CDR3: TGCGCCAGCAGCTTGGTAGCGGGAGGGACGTACGAGCAGTACTTC.

V and J are TRBV5-1 and TRBJ2-7; D could derive from TRBD1 or TRBD2 (5 bases each). The CDR3 loop spans 14 amino acids. Germline V CDR1 and CDR2: SGHRS, YFSETQ. V was shortened by 5 bases and J by 0 bases, with 12 bases between the two germline ends. The CDR3 here is CASSSAGASYEQYF. The CDR3 bases are TGCGCCAGCAGTTCAGCCGGGGCCTCCTACGAGCAGTACTTC. Together with reference TRBV5-1 and TRBJ2-7, the CDR3 gives the full variable domain: KAGVTQTPRYLIKTRGQQVTLSCSPISGHRSVSWYQQTPGQGLQFLFEYFSETQRNKGNFPGRFSGRQFSNSRSEMNVSTLELGDSALYLCASSSAGASYEQYFGPGTRLTVT.

The sample holds a few counts of this clonotype. The chain recombines TRBV11-2 with TRBJ2-7; tentatively, D is TRBD2 (6 bases). Between the trimmed V and J ends, which lost 1 base and 3 bases, there was a span of 19 bases. Germline V gene lookup returns CDR1 SGHAT and CDR2 FQNNGV. The CDR3 totals 17 residues. In DNA form, the CDR3 reads TGTGCCAGCAGCTTAGGCCCGCTTCTTAGCGGAAGCTACGAGCAGTACTTC. Translated: CASSLGPLLSGSYEQYF.

The V call is TRBV7-8, the J call TRBJ2-1; no reliable D call. Germline V gene data show CDR1 as SGHVS and CDR2 as FQNEAQ. Trimming removed 8 bases from V and 6 bases from J, with 11 bases in between. The CDR3 covers 12 residues. The CDR3 sequence: CASGSPGNEQFF. The DNA of the CDR3 is TGTGCCAGCGGAAGTCCAGGCAATGAGCAGTTCTTC.

This clonotype was counted between two and nine times. The V gene is TRBV7-8, the J gene TRBJ2-1; 8 positions match TRBD2. V shed 4 bases and J 5 bases; nucleotides not matched to a gene: 7. This CDR3 region has 15 residues. CDR1 is SGHVS and CDR2 is FQNEAQ in the germline V gene. CDR3 residues: CASSWLAGPDNEQFF. The DNA of the CDR3 is TGTGCCAGCAGCTGGTTAGCGGGACCAGACAATGAGCAGTTCTTC.

This clonotype was counted only a few times. This chain's CDR3 is CSARDPRGGRDNQPQHF. The CDR3 coding sequence is TGCAGTGCTAGAGACCCGCGCGGGGGGCGCGACAATCAGCCCCAGCATTTT. The rearrangement uses TRBV20-1 and TRBJ1-5; tentatively, D is TRBD1 (6 bases). The CDR3 contains 17 residues. Between the trimmed V and J ends, which lost 0 bases and 3 bases, there was a span of 18 bases. Germline loops: CDR1 DFQATT, CDR2 SNEGSKA (reference sequence).

This clonotype was found many times. This rearrangement joins TRBV12-3 or TRBV12-4 to TRBJ1-1; no clear D. Trimming removed 6 bases at V and 4 bases at J, with 15 bases between. This CDR3 comprises 14 residues. In DNA form, the CDR3 reads TGTGCCAGCAGCCCCCAATTTACTGCCACTGAAGCTTTCTTT. As protein: CASSPQFTATEAFF.

This clonotype was seen repeatedly, ten times or more. The rearrangement joins TRBV29-1 to TRBJ2-7; D gene ambiguous. CDR1 SQVTM and CDR2 ANQGSEA come from the germline V gene. The V and J ends lost 4 bases and 5 bases respectively, with 12 bases between them. The CDR3 extends over 12 amino acids. The CDR3 DNA follows: TGCAGCGTTGGGTTGGCGCGAAACGAGCAGTACTTC. Translating it yields CSVGLARNEQYF.

The chain links TRBV12-3 or TRBV12-4 to TRBJ2-1; no clear D gene. This CDR3 comprises 11 residues. V was pared by 3 bases and J by 13 bases, with 10 bases between. Here the CDR3 DNA reads TGTGCCAGCAGTTTGTCGCACACTCAGTTCTTC. Encoded protein: CASSLSHTQFF.

The V gene is TRBV6-2 or TRBV6-3, the J gene TRBJ2-5, with 7 nucleotides matching TRBD1. Looked up from germline, CDR1 is MNHEY and CDR2 is SVGEGT. This CDR3 region has 14 residues. V lost 7 bases and J lost 2; bases outside the gene matches: 7. Here the CDR3 reads CASTRDRLQETQYF. As DNA, the CDR3 is TGTGCCAGCACCCGGGACAGACTACAAGAGACCCAGTACTTC.

The V and J genes are TRBV29-1 and TRBJ2-1; D not certain. The CDR3 is 15 amino acids. V was clipped by 6 bases and J by 5 bases, with 20 bases between them. Looked up from germline, CDR1 is SQVTM and CDR2 is ANQGSEA. Here the CDR3 reads CSVAPVVAFHNEQFF. CDR3 DNA sequence: TGCAGCGTCGCACCAGTGGTAGCCTTTCACAATGAGCAGTTCTTC.

In its sample, this clonotype was seen many times. The chain carries TRBV5-8 and TRBJ2-7; TRBD2 matches 8 bases. The germline V gene has CDR1 SGHTS and CDR2 YDEGEE. The CDR3 consists of 14 residues. The ends lost 3 bases at V and 0 bases at J; junction bases unmatched: 2. In DNA, the CDR3 is TGTGCCAGCAGCTCAAGCGGGAGCTCCTACGAGCAGTACTTC. Its translation is CASSSSGSSYEQYF.